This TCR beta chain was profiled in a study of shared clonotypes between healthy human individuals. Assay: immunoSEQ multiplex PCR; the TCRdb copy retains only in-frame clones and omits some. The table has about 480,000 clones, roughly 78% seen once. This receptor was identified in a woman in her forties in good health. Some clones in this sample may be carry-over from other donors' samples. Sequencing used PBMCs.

CDR3 nucleotides: TGCGCCAGCAGCCCGCTTAGCGGGTCTAGCACAGATACGCAGTATTTT. This translates into CASSPLSGSSTDTQYF. The chain links TRBV5-1 to TRBJ2-3, with 7 nucleotides matching TRBD2. The CDR3 sequence is 16 residues long. Trimming removed 4 bases from V and 0 bases from J; junction bases left unmatched: 8. From germline, CDR1 is SGHRS and CDR2 YFSETQ.